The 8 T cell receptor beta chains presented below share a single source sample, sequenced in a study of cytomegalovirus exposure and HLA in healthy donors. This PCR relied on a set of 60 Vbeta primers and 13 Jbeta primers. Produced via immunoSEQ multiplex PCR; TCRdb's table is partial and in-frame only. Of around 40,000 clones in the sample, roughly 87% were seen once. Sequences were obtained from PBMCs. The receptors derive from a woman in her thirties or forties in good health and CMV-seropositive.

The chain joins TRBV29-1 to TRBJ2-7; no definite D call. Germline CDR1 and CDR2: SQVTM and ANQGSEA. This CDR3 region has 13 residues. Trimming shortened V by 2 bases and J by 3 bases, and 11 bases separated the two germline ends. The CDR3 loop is CSVENPPVYEQYF. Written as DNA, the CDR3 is TGCAGCGTTGAAAACCCCCCAGTCTACGAGCAGTACTTC.

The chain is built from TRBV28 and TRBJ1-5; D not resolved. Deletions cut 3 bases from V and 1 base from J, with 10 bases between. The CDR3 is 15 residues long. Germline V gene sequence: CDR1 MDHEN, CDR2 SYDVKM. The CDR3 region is CASSFRAGSNQPQHF. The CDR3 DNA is TGTGCCAGCAGTTTTAGGGCGGGGAGCAATCAGCCCCAGCATTTT.

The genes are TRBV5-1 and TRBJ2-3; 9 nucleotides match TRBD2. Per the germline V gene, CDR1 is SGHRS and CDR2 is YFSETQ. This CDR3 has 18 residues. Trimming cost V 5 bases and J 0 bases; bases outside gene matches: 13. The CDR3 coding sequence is TGCGCCAGCAGTGGAGCACTAGCGGGTGTTATCAGCACAGATACGCAGTATTTT. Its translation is CASSGALAGVISTDTQYF.

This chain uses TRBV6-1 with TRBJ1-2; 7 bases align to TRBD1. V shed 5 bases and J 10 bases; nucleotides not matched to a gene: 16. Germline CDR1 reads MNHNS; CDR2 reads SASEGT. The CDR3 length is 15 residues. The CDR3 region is CASSIRQGPFELYTF. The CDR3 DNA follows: TGTGCCAGCAGTATTCGACAGGGTCCATTCGAACTCTACACCTTC.

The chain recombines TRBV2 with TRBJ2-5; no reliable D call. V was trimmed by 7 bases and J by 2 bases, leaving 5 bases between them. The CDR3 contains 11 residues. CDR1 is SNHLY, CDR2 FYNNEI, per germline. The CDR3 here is CASTQQETQYF. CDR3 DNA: TGTGCCAGCACACAGCAAGAGACCCAGTACTTC. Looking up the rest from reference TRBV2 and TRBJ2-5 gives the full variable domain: EPEVTQTPSHQVTQMGQEVILRCVPISNHLYFYWYRQILGQKVEFLVSFYNNEISEKSEIFDDQFSVERPDGSNFTLKIRSTKLEDSAMYFCASTQQETQYFGPGTRLLVL.

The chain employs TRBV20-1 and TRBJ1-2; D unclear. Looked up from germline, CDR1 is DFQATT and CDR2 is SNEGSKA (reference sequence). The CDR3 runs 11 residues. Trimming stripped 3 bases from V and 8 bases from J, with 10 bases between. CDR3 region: CSASSGPGYTF. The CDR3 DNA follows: TGCAGTGCTAGTTCTGGGCCCGGCTACACCTTC.

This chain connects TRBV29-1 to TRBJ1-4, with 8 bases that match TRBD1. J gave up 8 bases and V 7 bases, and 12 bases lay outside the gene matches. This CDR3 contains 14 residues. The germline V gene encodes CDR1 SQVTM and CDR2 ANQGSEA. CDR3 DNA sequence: TGCAGCGCCGAGACCGGACAGGGAAGAGAAAAACTGTTTTTT. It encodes CSAETGQGREKLFF.

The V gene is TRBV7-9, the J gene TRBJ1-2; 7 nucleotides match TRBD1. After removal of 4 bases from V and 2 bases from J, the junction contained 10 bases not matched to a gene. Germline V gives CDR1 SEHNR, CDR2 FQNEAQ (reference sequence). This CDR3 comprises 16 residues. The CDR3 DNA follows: TGTGCCAGCAGCTCGCTTCGGACAGGCCTAAACTATGGCTACACCTTC. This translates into CASSSLRTGLNYGYTF.